Each of the 19 T cell receptor beta chains below was sequenced from the same sample in a study of blood T cell repertoires in COVID-19. Assay: immunoSEQ multiplex PCR; the TCRdb copy retains only in-frame clones and omits some. The repertoire consists of 120,000 to 150,000 clones, with 80% to 85% occurring once and the leading ten covering around 9%. Sequencing input: peripheral blood. The receptor set was obtained from a man younger than 45 with COVID-19, enrolled during active disease.

The CDR3 spells CASSLDPSGSRPHTQYF. In DNA form, the CDR3 reads TGTGCCAGCAGCTTAGACCCTAGCGGGAGCCGACCCCATACGCAGTATTTT. The gene calls are TRBV11-3 and TRBJ2-3; 10 bases map to TRBD2. V trimming: 0 bases; J trimming: 7 bases; junction bases outside the gene matches: 10. The CDR3 runs to 17 residues. Germline V gene sequence: CDR1 SGHNT, CDR2 YENEEA. The variable domain in full, with the rest retrieved from reference TRBV11-3 and TRBJ2-3, is EAGVVQSPRYKIIEKKQPVAFWCNPISGHNTLYWYLQNLGQGPELLIRYENEEAVDDSQLPKDRFSAERLKGVDSTLKIQPAELGDSAVYLCASSLDPSGSRPHTQYFGPGTRLTVL.

This clone was counted a few times. This rearrangement joins TRBV2 to TRBJ2-1; 10 bases line up with TRBD2. This CDR3 is built from 17 residues. Germline CDR1 and CDR2: SNHLY and FYNNEI. The trim removed 3 bases at V and 3 bases at J, leaving 8 bases unmatched. The CDR3 DNA reads TGTGCCAGCAGTGATCCTAGCGGGAGCCCTATCTACAATGAGCAGTTCTTC. This encodes CASSDPSGSPIYNEQFF. The full variable domain, with the rest looked up from reference TRBV2 and TRBJ2-1, is EPEVTQTPSHQVTQMGQEVILRCVPISNHLYFYWYRQILGQKVEFLVSFYNNEISEKSEIFDDQFSVERPDGSNFTLKIRSTKLEDSAMYFCASSDPSGSPIYNEQFFGPGTRLTVL.

The V call is TRBV3-1 (or the pseudogene TRBV3-2), the J call TRBJ1-2; 11 bases are a match to TRBD1. Germline V gene sequence: CDR1 LGHDT, CDR2 YNNKEL (reference sequence). Trimming removed 4 bases from V and 8 bases from J; junction bases left unmatched: 15. This CDR3 comprises 17 residues. CDR3 loop: CASSPSGDRGTVSGYTF. The CDR3 DNA reads TGTGCCAGCAGCCCGAGCGGGGACAGGGGGACGGTTAGCGGCTACACCTTC.

The chain is built from TRBV9 and TRBJ2-3, with TRBD2 matching 11 bases. Germline V lookup: CDR1 SGDLS, CDR2 YYNGEE. Trimming at V came to 0 bases and at J to 3 bases, leaving 0 bases not matched to a gene. The CDR3 length is 15 residues. CDR3 sequence (DNA): TGTGCCAGCAGCGTAGGGACTAGCGGGACAGATACGCAGTATTTT. It encodes CASSVGTSGTDTQYF.

The J gene is TRBJ1-5, the V gene TRBV7-2; 7 nucleotides agree with TRBD1. The germline gives CDR1 SGHTA, CDR2 FQGNSA. CDR3 size: 16 residues. V shed 2 bases, J shed 5 bases, and the junction held 9 bases outside the gene matches. The CDR3 region has the DNA TGTGCCAGCAGCTTACCCCCGACAGGGTCCCATCAGCCCCAGCATTTT. Its protein is CASSLPPTGSHQPQHF.

The chain joins TRBV5-4 to TRBJ1-1; TRBD1 aligns across 11 bases. Germline CDR1 SGHNT, CDR2 YYREEE (reference sequence). The CDR3 is 15 residues long. V dropped 4 bases and J dropped 5; count of bases not matched to a gene: 7. CDR3 in amino acids: CASSPGQGARTEAFF. The CDR3 DNA is TGTGCCAGCAGCCCAGGACAGGGGGCAAGGACTGAAGCTTTCTTT. Looking up the rest from reference TRBV5-4 and TRBJ1-1 gives the full variable domain: ETGVTQSPTHLIKTRGQQVTLRCSSQSGHNTVSWYQQALGQGPQFIFQYYREEENGRGNFPPRFSGLQFPNYSSELNVNALELDDSALYLCASSPGQGARTEAFFGQGTRLTVV.

The chain combines TRBV10-2 with TRBJ2-7; D is ambiguous. The CDR3 extends over 17 amino acids. Germline V lookup: CDR1 WSHSY, CDR2 SAAADI. V lost 4 bases, J lost 3 bases, and 22 bases lay in between. The CDR3 here is CASSGTSDSRNYYEQYF. The CDR3 DNA follows: TGCGCCAGCAGTGGAACCTCCGACTCGCGGAATTACTACGAGCAGTACTTC.

The chain is built from TRBV6-1 and TRBJ2-7; 9 bases are shared with TRBD2. The CDR3 totals 15 residues. The V gene end was trimmed by 2 bases and the J gene end by 3 bases; junction bases not matched to a gene: 5. From germline, CDR1 is MNHNS and CDR2 SASEGT. CDR3 region: CASSESRAGGYEQYF. In DNA, the CDR3 is TGTGCCAGCAGTGAAAGTCGAGCGGGGGGCTACGAGCAGTACTTC.

V and J are TRBV5-5 and TRBJ2-3, with D possibly matching TRBD1 (6 bases). Per the germline V gene, CDR1 is SGHKS and CDR2 is YYEKEE (reference sequence). The CDR3 is made up of 14 amino acids. Trimming took 0 bases from V and 6 from J, leaving 11 bases between them. The CDR3 reads CASSLGGLWDTQYF. The CDR3 DNA sequence: TGTGCCAGCAGCTTGGGGGGGCTGTGGGATACGCAGTATTTT.

This sequence joins TRBV2 and TRBJ1-1; D possibly corresponds to TRBD1 (6 bases). The CDR3 is made up of 14 amino acids. The V end lost 4 bases, the J end lost 2 bases, and 11 bases lay between the germline ends. CDR1 is SNHLY and CDR2 is FYNNEI in the germline V gene. The CDR3 spells CASSGTVRNTEAFF. The CDR3 DNA follows: TGTGCCAGCAGTGGGACAGTTAGAAACACTGAAGCTTTCTTT.

V and J are TRBV24-1 and TRBJ2-3; TRBD2 agrees at 10 bases. The CDR3 covers 18 residues. Germline V CDR1 and CDR2: KGHDR, SFDVKD. Unmatched junction bases numbered 13, after V lost 3 bases and J lost 5 bases. This chain's CDR3 is CATSDLRTSGARGDTQYF. The CDR3 coding sequence is TGTGCCACCAGTGATCTTAGGACTAGCGGAGCGAGGGGAGATACGCAGTATTTT.

Only a few counts were recorded for this clone. V is TRBV27 and J is TRBJ1-5; D unresolved. Germline lookup yields CDR1 MNHEY and CDR2 SMNVEV (reference sequence). V was pared by 6 bases and J by 4 bases, with 10 bases between. The CDR3 contains 13 residues. The CDR3 here is CASSPNFNQPQHF. CDR3 nucleotides: TGTGCCAGCAGCCCCAATTTTAATCAGCCCCAGCATTTT.

The gene calls are TRBV5-4 and TRBJ1-2; weak D call: TRBD1 (5 bases). With 1 base removed from V and 8 bases from J, the gap between germline ends came to 18 bases. Germline V gives CDR1 SGHNT, CDR2 YYREEE (reference sequence). The CDR3 length is 15 residues. The CDR3 coding sequence is TGTGCCAGCAGCTTGCTGCCCAGGGATTCCCGGGGCTACACCTTC. Translation: CASSLLPRDSRGYTF.

This clone was counted a few times. The chain is built from TRBV6-4 and TRBJ2-2, with D possibly TRBD2 on 5 matching bases. There are 14 residues in the CDR3. Germline CDR1 reads MRHNA; CDR2 reads SNTAGT. V lost 4 bases and J 1 base, leaving 7 bases between the germline ends. In DNA form, the CDR3 reads TGTGCCAGCAGTGGAGCGGAGAACACCGGGGAGCTGTTTTTT. Encoded protein: CASSGAENTGELFF.

J is TRBJ1-3 and V is TRBV19; D is ambiguous. The CDR3 contains 16 residues. The V gene's germline CDR1 is LNHDA and CDR2 SQIVND (reference sequence). V lost 7 bases to trimming and J lost 0 bases, with 16 bases between them. The CDR3 region is CASTRWRYVSGNTIYF. CDR3 bases: TGTGCCAGTACCCGATGGAGATACGTCTCTGGAAACACCATATATTTT.

This clone occurred once. This chain joins TRBV5-1 and TRBJ2-5; 7 bases align to TRBD2. Trimming cost V 1 base and J 5 bases; bases outside gene matches: 14. This CDR3 has 17 amino acids. Germline values: CDR1 SGHRS, CDR2 YFSETQ. The CDR3 region is CASSLRLAESSLETQYF. The DNA for the CDR3 is TGCGCCAGCAGCTTGCGGCTAGCGGAATCCTCTCTTGAGACCCAGTACTTC.

The V and J genes are TRBV11-2 and TRBJ2-1; 8 bases line up with TRBD2. CDR1 SGHAT and CDR2 FQNNGV come from the germline V gene. J gave up 7 bases and V 7 bases, and 9 bases lay outside the gene matches. This CDR3 is built from 14 residues. CDR3 nucleotide sequence: TGTGCCAGCACCGAAGCGGGAGTTAGGAATGAGCAGTTCTTC. Its translation is CASTEAGVRNEQFF. The full variable domain, completed using reference TRBV11-2 and TRBJ2-1, is EAGVAQSPRYKIIEKRQSVAFWCNPISGHATLYWYQQILGQGPKLLIQFQNNGVVDDSQLPKDRFSAERLKGVDSTLKIQPAKLEDSAVYLCASTEAGVRNEQFFGPGTRLTVL.

This rearrangement joins TRBV5-4 to TRBJ1-1; 10 bases align to TRBD1. Germline CDR1 and CDR2: SGHNT and YYREEE (reference sequence). Trimming removed 9 bases from V and 4 bases from J; junction bases left unmatched: 6. This CDR3 contains 13 residues. CDR3 sequence: CAIATGGGTEAFF. The DNA of the CDR3 is TGTGCCATCGCGACAGGGGGCGGCACTGAAGCTTTCTTT.

The V call is TRBV10-2, the J call TRBJ2-3, with 10 bases fitting TRBD2. The CDR3 totals 17 residues. Unmatched junction bases numbered 7, after V lost 2 bases and J lost 2 bases. The germline V gene encodes CDR1 WSHSY and CDR2 SAAADI. The DNA for the CDR3 is TGCGCCAGCAGTGAGCCCCTTACTAGCGGGAACACAGATACGCAGTATTTT. Translation gives CASSEPLTSGNTDTQYF.